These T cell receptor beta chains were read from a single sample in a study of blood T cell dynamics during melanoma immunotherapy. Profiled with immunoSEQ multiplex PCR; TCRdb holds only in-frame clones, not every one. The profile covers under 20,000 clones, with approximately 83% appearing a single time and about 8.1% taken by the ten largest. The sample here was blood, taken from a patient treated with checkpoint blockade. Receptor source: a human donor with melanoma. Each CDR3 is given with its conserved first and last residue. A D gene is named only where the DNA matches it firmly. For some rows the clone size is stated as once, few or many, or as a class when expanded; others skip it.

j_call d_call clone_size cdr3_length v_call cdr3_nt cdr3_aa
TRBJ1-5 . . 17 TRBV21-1 TGTGCCAGCAGCAAAGAGGCCTCTGAGGGGAGCAATCAGCCCCAGCATTTT CASSKEASEGSNQPQHF
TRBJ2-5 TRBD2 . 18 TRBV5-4 TGTGCCAGCAGCTCGGGCGAAAGTACCGGGAGGGCCCAAGAGACCCAGTACTTC CASSSGESTGRAQETQYF
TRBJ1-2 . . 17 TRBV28 TGTGCCAGCAGTTTTGAGGATCCGCATCCTACTAACTATGGCTACACCTTC CASSFEDPHPTNYGYTF
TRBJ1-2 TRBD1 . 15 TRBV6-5 TGTGCCAGCAGCTCCCGCGCAGGGGGCAACTATGGCTACACCTTC CASSSRAGGNYGYTF
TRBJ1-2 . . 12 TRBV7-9 TGTGCCAGCAGCTCCTCAGAAGCTGGCTACACCTTC CASSSSEAGYTF
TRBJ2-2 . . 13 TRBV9 TGTGCCAGCAGCGTAAGGGTCACCGGGGAGCTGTTTTTT CASSVRVTGELFF
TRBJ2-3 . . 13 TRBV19 TGTGCCAGTAGTAGCCACAAGGCAGATACGCAGTATTTT CASSSHKADTQYF
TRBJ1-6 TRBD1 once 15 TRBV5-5 TGTGCCAGCCACAGGACAGGGGTGTTAAATTCACCCCTCCACTTT CASHRTGVLNSPLHF
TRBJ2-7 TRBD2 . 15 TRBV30 TGTGCCTGGAGGAGGGGACTAGCGGGACGGTACGAGCAGTACTTC CAWRRGLAGRYEQYF
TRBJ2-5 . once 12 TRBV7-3 TGTGCCAGCAGCCCCAACCTGGAGACCCAGTACTTC CASSPNLETQYF
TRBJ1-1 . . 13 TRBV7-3 TGTGCCAGCAGCGTAGGAACCACAACTGAAGCTTTCTTT CASSVGTTTEAFF
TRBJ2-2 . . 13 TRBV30 TGTGCCTGGAGGCCACCGGGGGCGAGGGAGCTGTTTTTT CAWRPPGARELFF
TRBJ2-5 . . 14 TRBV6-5 TGTGCCAGCAGTCGAGGATTGGGACAAGAGACCCAGTACTTC CASSRGLGQETQYF
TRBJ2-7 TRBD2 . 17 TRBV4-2 TGTGCCAGCAGCCAAGAAGGATCCAGCGGGGTGGCCTACGAGCAGTACTTC CASSQEGSSGVAYEQYF
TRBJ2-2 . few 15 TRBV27 TGTGCCAGCAGTTTCGGCAGGACTAACACCGGGGAGCTGTTTTTT CASSFGRTNTGELFF
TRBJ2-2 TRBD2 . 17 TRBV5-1 TGCGCCAGCAGTTCCGGGACTAGCGGGAGGGTCACCGGGGAGCTGTTTTTT CASSSGTSGRVTGELFF
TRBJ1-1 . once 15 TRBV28 TGTGCCAGCAGTTTAGAAGTAACAGGGAGGAATGAAGCTTTCTTT CASSLEVTGRNEAFF
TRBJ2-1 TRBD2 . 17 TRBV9 TGTGCCAGCAGCTCACAACGCGGGGGACTCAACCGCAATGAGCAGTTCTTC CASSSQRGGLNRNEQFF
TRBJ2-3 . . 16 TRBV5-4 TGTGCCAGCAGCTCCAATCCAACACCTAGCACAGATACGCAGTATTTT CASSSNPTPSTDTQYF
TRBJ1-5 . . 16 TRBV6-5 TGTGCCAGCAGTTACTCCCCGGGGCGCTCGATCCTGCCCCAGCATTTT CASSYSPGRSILPQHF
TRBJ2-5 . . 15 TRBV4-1 TGCGCCAGCAGCACCCGAGGAGGGGGTGGAGAGACCCAGTACTTC CASSTRGGGGETQYF
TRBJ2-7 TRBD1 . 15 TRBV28 TGTGCCAGCAGTTTATCTGGACAGGGGAACGACGAGCAGTACTTC CASSLSGQGNDEQYF
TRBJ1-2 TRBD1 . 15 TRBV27 TGTGCCAGCAGTTCCCCTCCACAGGGGGCATTTGGCTACACCTTC CASSSPPQGAFGYTF
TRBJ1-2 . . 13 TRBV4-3 TGCGCCAGCAGCCAAGATGGTCCGACAGGCTACACCTTC CASSQDGPTGYTF
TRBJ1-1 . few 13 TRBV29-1 TGCAGCGTTGTGGCAGGGGTGAACACTGAAGCTTTCTTT CSVVAGVNTEAFF
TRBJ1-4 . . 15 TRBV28 TGTGCCAGCAGTTCTCAGGGGACAACTAATGAAAAACTGTTTTTT CASSSQGTTNEKLFF
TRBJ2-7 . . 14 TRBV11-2 TGTGCCAGCAGCTTAGCAGGGGCCTCCTACGAGCAGTACTTC CASSLAGASYEQYF
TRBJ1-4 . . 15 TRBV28 TGTGCCAGCAGTTATGCGGACAGAGCGAATGAAAAACTGTTTTTT CASSYADRANEKLFF
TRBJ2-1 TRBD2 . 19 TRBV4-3 TGCGCCAGCAGCCCCAGACTAGCGGGAGGGAGTAGCTCCTACAATGAGCAGTTCTTC CASSPRLAGGSSSYNEQFF
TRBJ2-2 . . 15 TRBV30 TGTGCCTGGAGGAGGGGGGACTTCGGGTCCGGGGAGCTGTTTTTT CAWRRGDFGSGELFF
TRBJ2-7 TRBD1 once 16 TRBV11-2 TGTGCCAGCAGCCCACTAAACCGGGACAGGGACTACGAGCAGTACTTC CASSPLNRDRDYEQYF
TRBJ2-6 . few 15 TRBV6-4 TGTGCCAGCAGTGAACAGGGAGGTGGGGCCAACGTCCTGACTTTC CASSEQGGGANVLTF
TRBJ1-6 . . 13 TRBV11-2 TGTGCCAGCAGCTTGGGGTTTTCTTCACCCCTCCACTTT CASSLGFSSPLHF
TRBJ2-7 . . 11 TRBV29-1 TGCAGCGTCACACAGGGAAACGAGCAGTACTTC CSVTQGNEQYF
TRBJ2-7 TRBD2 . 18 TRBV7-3 TGTGCCAGCACCCACCCTGGGCTAGCGGGAAACTACTCCTACGAGCAGTACTTC CASTHPGLAGNYSYEQYF
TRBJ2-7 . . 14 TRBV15 TGTGCCACCAGCAGAGATCAGGGCTCCTACGAGCAGTACTTC CATSRDQGSYEQYF
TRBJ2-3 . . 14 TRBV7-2 TGTGCCAGCAGCCCCGCCGGCCGGCGGGATACGCAGTATTTT CASSPAGRRDTQYF
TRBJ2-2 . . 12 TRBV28 TGTGCCAGCAGTCCCCTCACCGGGGAGCTGTTTTTT CASSPLTGELFF
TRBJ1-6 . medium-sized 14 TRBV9 TGTGCCAGCAGCGTAGCCCAGCCCGGCTCACCCCTCCACTTT CASSVAQPGSPLHF
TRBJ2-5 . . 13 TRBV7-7 TGTGCTAGCAGCCAACACCTATCAACGACCCAGTACTTC CASSQHLSTTQYF